This is a list of T cell receptor beta chains from one sample in a study of cytomegalovirus exposure and HLA in healthy donors. Only in-frame clones appear in the TCRdb table, and some are missing; sequencing was by immunoSEQ multiplex PCR. The table gives 130,000 or so clones; the top ten clones make up 2% of it. What was sequenced was PBMCs. The receptors stem from a woman aged 55-70 years in good health and CMV-seronegative. Both conserved end residues are part of each CDR3. The D gene is left open where the match is weak.

V: TRBV28; J: TRBJ2-7; D: -; CDR3: CASREQGSYEQYF; DNA: TGTGCCAGCAGAGAGCAGGGCTCCTACGAGCAGTACTTC
V: TRBV4-1; J: TRBJ2-7; D: TRBD1; CDR3: CASSQGWGQGAYEQYF; DNA: TGCGCCAGCAGCCAAGGTTGGGGACAGGGGGCCTACGAGCAGTACTTC
V: TRBV5-5; J: TRBJ2-7; D: -; CDR3: CASRPGHGSYEQYF; DNA: TGTGCCAGCAGACCGGGACACGGCTCCTACGAGCAGTACTTC
V: TRBV9; J: TRBJ2-5; D: -; CDR3: CASSRQVEETQYF; DNA: TGTGCCAGCAGTAGACAGGTAGAAGAGACCCAGTACTTC
V: TRBV7-9; J: TRBJ2-7; D: TRBD2; CDR3: CASSAWTSGRYEQYF; DNA: TGTGCCAGCAGTGCTTGGACTAGCGGACGCTACGAGCAGTACTTC
V: TRBV5-1; J: TRBJ2-7; D: TRBD1; CDR3: CASSLDGTGFYHKDF; DNA: TGCGCCAGCAGCTTGGATGGGACAGGGTTTTACCATAAGGACTTC
V: TRBV27; J: TRBJ2-7; D: TRBD1; CDR3: CASSFLPSRTGGREQYF; DNA: TGTGCCAGCAGTTTCCTCCCCTCCCGGACAGGGGGCCGCGAGCAGTACTTC
V: TRBV6-1; J: TRBJ2-7; D: -; CDR3: CASSELGSAYEQYF; DNA: TGTGCCAGCAGTGAATTGGGCAGTGCCTACGAGCAGTACTTC
V: TRBV7-9; J: TRBJ2-1; D: -; CDR3: CASSLASRYEQFF; DNA: TGTGCCAGCAGCTTAGCAAGTCGGTATGAGCAGTTCTTC
V: TRBV4-1; J: TRBJ1-2; D: -; CDR3: CASSQDRGGGGYTF; DNA: TGCGCCAGCAGCCAAGATCGGGGCGGGGGTGGCTACACCTTC
V: TRBV11-2; J: TRBJ1-2; D: -; CDR3: CASSLAQELYGYTF; DNA: TGTGCCAGCAGCTTAGCGCAGGAACTCTATGGCTACACCTTC
V: TRBV29-1; J: TRBJ2-4; D: -; CDR3: CSAELQGRVDKNIQYF; DNA: TGCAGCGCCGAATTGCAGGGGAGGGTGGACAAAAACATTCAGTACTTC
V: TRBV19; J: TRBJ1-1; D: -; CDR3: CASRGLYTEAFF; DNA: TGTGCCAGTAGGGGACTGTACACTGAAGCTTTCTTT
V: TRBV4-1; J: TRBJ2-5; D: TRBD2; CDR3: CASSQDGTSGGSGTQYF; DNA: TGCGCCAGCAGCCAAGATGGGACTAGCGGGGGATCTGGGACCCAGTACTTC
V: TRBV5-1; J: TRBJ2-1; D: TRBD1; CDR3: CASSLVGTGNYNEQFF; DNA: TGCGCCAGCAGCTTGGTCGGGACAGGGAACTACAATGAGCAGTTCTTC
V: TRBV10-3; J: TRBJ2-1; D: TRBD2; CDR3: CAISGISGRADEQFF; DNA: TGTGCCATCAGTGGAATTAGCGGGAGGGCTGATGAGCAGTTCTTC
V: TRBV5-1; J: TRBJ1-5; D: TRBD1; CDR3: CASSSGTGGNQPQHF; DNA: TGCGCCAGCAGCTCCGGGACAGGGGGGAATCAGCCCCAGCATTTT
V: TRBV12-1; J: TRBJ2-7; D: -; CDR3: CASSFLGALYEQYF; DNA: TGTGCCAGCAGCTTTTTAGGGGCCCTATACGAGCAGTACTTC
V: TRBV27; J: TRBJ2-7; D: TRBD2; CDR3: CASSWASGGSGEQYF; DNA: TGTGCCAGCAGTTGGGCTAGCGGGGGCTCCGGCGAGCAGTACTTC
V: TRBV19; J: TRBJ2-7; D: TRBD1; CDR3: CASSSPPGQATYEQYF; DNA: TGTGCCAGTAGTTCGCCACCGGGACAGGCAACCTACGAGCAGTACTTC
V: TRBV5-6; J: TRBJ2-3; D: TRBD2; CDR3: CASSFEARREVTDTQYF; DNA: TGTGCCAGCAGCTTTGAGGCTCGGCGGGAGGTAACAGATACGCAGTATTTT
V: TRBV5-4; J: TRBJ1-1; D: TRBD1; CDR3: CASSLAGTGLYTEAFF; DNA: TGTGCCAGCAGCTTGGCAGGGACAGGGCTTTACACTGAAGCTTTCTTT
V: TRBV11-2; J: TRBJ2-7; D: -; CDR3: CASSLSQEVEQYF; DNA: TGTGCCAGCAGCTTAAGCCAGGAGGTGGAGCAGTACTTC
V: TRBV4-2; J: TRBJ1-1; D: -; CDR3: CASSQEGPEMNTEAFF; DNA: TGTGCCAGCAGCCAAGAGGGGCCGGAAATGAACACTGAAGCTTTCTTT
V: TRBV18; J: TRBJ2-3; D: -; CDR3: CASSPPSTDTQYF; DNA: TGTGCCAGCTCACCCCCTAGCACAGATACGCAGTATTTT
V: TRBV7-3; J: TRBJ2-2; D: -; CDR3: CASSPRGGNTGELFF; DNA: TGTGCCAGCAGCCCTAGGGGCGGGAATACCGGGGAGCTGTTTTTT
V: TRBV28; J: TRBJ2-7; D: TRBD1; CDR3: CASTTGGYEQYF; DNA: TGTGCCAGCACCACAGGGGGCTACGAGCAGTACTTC
V: TRBV7-2; J: TRBJ2-7; D: -; CDR3: CASSLDRFSYEQYF; DNA: TGTGCCAGCAGCTTAGACAGGTTCTCCTACGAGCAGTACTTC
V: TRBV29-1; J: TRBJ1-5; D: -; CDR3: CSVVSAGPNRPQHF; DNA: TGCAGCGTTGTTTCGGCAGGCCCGAATCGGCCCCAGCATTTT
V: TRBV12-5; J: TRBJ1-3; D: TRBD1; CDR3: CASGFPKSGTGNNLGNTIYF; DNA: TGTGCTAGTGGTTTCCCCAAATCCGGGACAGGGAACAACTTGGGAAACACCATATATTTT
V: TRBV7-8; J: TRBJ1-4; D: -; CDR3: CASSFGVANEKLFF; DNA: TGTGCCAGCAGCTTCGGGGTAGCTAATGAAAAACTGTTTTTT
V: TRBV2; J: TRBJ1-2; D: -; CDR3: CASSEAPTGNNYGYTF; DNA: TGTGCCAGCAGTGAAGCACCTACCGGGAACAACTATGGCTACACCTTC
V: TRBV5-1; J: TRBJ1-2; D: -; CDR3: CASSSFTDSYGYTF; DNA: TGCGCCAGCAGTTCGTTCACGGACTCCTATGGCTACACCTTC
V: TRBV4-2; J: TRBJ1-5; D: TRBD1; CDR3: CASSQGFRDRVSNQPQHF; DNA: TGTGCCAGCAGCCAAGGCTTCCGAGACAGGGTGTCCAATCAGCCCCAGCATTTT
V: TRBV2; J: TRBJ2-1; D: -; CDR3: CASSGLAEQFF; DNA: TGTGCCAGCAGTGGTTTGGCAGAGCAGTTCTTC